Below are 24 T cell receptor beta chains sequenced from a single sample in a study of regulatory T cells in long-lasting Graves disease. Time point given: newly diagnosed GD, antithyroid drugs for less than 3 months. RNA extracted from PBMCs served as the sequencing template. TCR beta libraries were built with iRepertoire HTBI primers and Arm-PCR of CDR3 regions. A single record per CDR3 protein comes from TCRdb applying MiXCR to the multiplex PCR reads. The table has 550,000 to 700,000 distinct CDR3 sequences, around 16% seen once. These records were also assigned to another study, of T cells in Graves' hyperthyroidism and ophthalmopathy.

The sequences come from peripheral blood mononuclear cells (PBMCs), collected at new diagnosis, from a patient treated with antithyroid drugs. The receptors here all came from a man aged 18 to 30 with Graves disease.

This clonotype was picked up a small number of times. V gene TRBV7-6 combines with J gene TRBJ2-7; 7 nucleotides match TRBD1. V lost 3 bases, J lost 5 bases, and 7 bases stayed unmatched. CDR1 is SGHVS, CDR2 FNYEAQ, per germline. The CDR3 is 14 amino acids. The CDR3 protein is CASSLSYGTDEQYF. The DNA of the CDR3 is TGTGCCAGCAGCTTGAGTTATGGGACAGACGAGCAGTACTTC.

This clonotype has a handful of counts. The chain has TRBV20-1 and TRBJ2-7; D not resolved. The V gene lost 0 bases and the J gene lost 0 bases, with 9 bases spanning the gap. Germline values: CDR1 DFQATT, CDR2 SNEGSKA (reference sequence). CDR3 length: 14 amino acids. CDR3 in amino acids: CSARDRGGSYEQYF. The CDR3 region has the DNA TGCAGTGCTAGAGATCGCGGCGGCTCCTACGAGCAGTACTTC.

The sample holds many counts of this clonotype. The J gene is TRBJ2-3, the V gene TRBV12-3 or TRBV12-4, with 7 bases aligning to TRBD2. Losses at the gene ends were 6 bases for V and 1 base for J; bases not matched to a gene: 13. The CDR3 is made up of 17 amino acids. CDR3 region: CASSGPPTTSGTDTQYF. In nucleotides, the CDR3 is TGTGCCAGCAGCGGACCCCCCACAACTAGCGGCACAGATACGCAGTATTTT.

Concerning this clonotype itself: Possible read error: a much larger clone is one base away. The final CDR3 position lacks the conserved phenylalanine or tryptophan, pointing to a likely read error. This sequence joins TRBV27 and TRBJ2-1, with D tentatively TRBD1 (6 bases). Germline CDR1 MNHEY, CDR2 SMNVEV (reference sequence). Trimming took 7 bases from V and 5 from J, leaving 15 bases between them. CDR3 length: 14 residues. CDR3 in DNA: TGTGCCAGCATCGGGCTTGGGGGCAACAATGAGCAGTTCTTA. Protein product: CASIGLGGNNEQFL.

This clonotype was found a few times. The rearrangement uses TRBV19 and TRBJ1-4; a weak D match, TRBD1 (6 bases). Germline CDR1 is LNHDA and CDR2 is SQIVND (reference sequence). The CDR3 has 11 amino acids. The ends were cut back, 11 bases at V and 11 bases at J, with 15 bases in the middle. The CDR3 nucleotides read TGTGCCGGACGTTTACAGGGCAAACTGTTTTTT. Translating it yields CAGRLQGKLFF.

Many counts were recorded for this clonotype. The chain joins TRBV12-3 or TRBV12-4 to TRBJ1-2; no firm D call. Trimming cost V 6 bases and J 5 bases, with 13 bases left between them. The CDR3 is made up of 13 amino acids. CDR3 in DNA: TGTGCCAGCAGCACACGACCCCCGTATGGCTACACCTTC. It encodes CASSTRPPYGYTF.

The chain combines TRBV6-2 or TRBV6-3 with TRBJ2-5; D is possibly TRBD2 (5 bases). Per germline, CDR1 MNHEY and CDR2 SVGEGT. With 5 bases removed from V and 2 bases from J, the gap between germline ends came to 9 bases. CDR3 length: 13 amino acids. The CDR3 nucleotides are TGTGCCAGCAGTGAAGCGGCGCAAGAGACCCAGTACTTC. Its protein product is CASSEAAQETQYF.

About this clonotype: It may be a read error: a sequence one base away is much more abundant. The chain employs TRBV11-2 and TRBJ2-1; 7 nucleotides align to TRBD2. Germline loops: CDR1 SGHAT, CDR2 FQNNGV. The CDR3 spans 16 residues. The V and J ends lost 2 bases and 7 bases, in that order; junction bases with no gene match: 11. CDR3 sequence reads: CASSLLRGRSKNEQFF. The CDR3 DNA follows: TGTGCCAGCAGCTTATTACGCGGGAGATCAAAAAATGAGCAGTTCTTC.

The sample holds many counts of this clonotype. The chain uses TRBV7-9 and TRBJ1-2; tentatively, D is TRBD1 (5 bases). The length of the CDR3 is 14 residues. The germline V gene has CDR1 SEHNR and CDR2 FQNEAQ (reference sequence). V was trimmed by 4 bases and J by 7 bases, leaving 16 bases between them. The CDR3: CASSYGARQFGYTF. CDR3 nucleotide sequence: TGTGCCAGCAGCTACGGCGCCCGACAGTTTGGCTACACCTTC.

This clonotype was counted a few times. A single base separates this from a much larger clone, so it may be a read error. The V gene is TRBV29-1, the J gene TRBJ2-7, with D unresolved. This CDR3 region has 12 residues. V was pared by 7 bases and J by 0 bases, with 10 bases between. Germline lookup yields CDR1 SQVTM and CDR2 ANQGSEA. The CDR3 DNA sequence: TGCAGCGCTGTTGCGGACTCCTACGAGCAGTACTTC. Encoded protein: CSAVADSYEQYF.

The chain uses TRBV20-1 and TRBJ2-1; no firm D call. The germline V gene has CDR1 DFQATT and CDR2 SNEGSKA (reference sequence). CDR3 size: 17 residues. With 0 bases removed from V and 0 bases from J, the gap between germline ends came to 15 bases. This chain's CDR3 is CSAREVIRISSYNEQFF. The DNA of the CDR3 is TGCAGTGCTAGAGAAGTAATAAGGATTAGCTCCTACAATGAGCAGTTCTTC.

This clonotype has just a few counts. Relative to the germline gene, one junction end is altered; a read error may explain this. This chain uses TRBV12-3 or TRBV12-4 with TRBJ1-5; 8 bases match TRBD1. The CDR3 loop spans 15 amino acids. The CDR3 here is CASNPGQGHNRPQHF. The CDR3 DNA reads as TGTGCCAGCAATCCCGGACAGGGTCATAATCGGCCCCAGCATTTT.

This clonotype was seen ten or more times. The genes are TRBV20-1 and TRBJ2-7, with 12 bases aligning to TRBD2. The germline CDR1 and CDR2 sequences are DFQATT and SNEGSKA (reference sequence). This CDR3 region has 14 residues. V shed 5 bases, J shed 4 bases, and the junction held 6 bases outside the gene matches. The chain's CDR3 is CSAQGLAGRYEQYF. The DNA of the CDR3 is TGCAGTGCTCAAGGACTAGCGGGACGTTACGAGCAGTACTTC.

This clonotype was seen more than once but under ten times. The chain links TRBV2 to TRBJ2-2; no firm D call. V lost 3 bases to trimming and J lost 6 bases, with 8 bases between them. CDR1 is SNHLY, CDR2 FYNNEI, per germline. This CDR3 contains 13 residues. CDR3 coding DNA: TGTGCCAGCAGTGAGACACCTCCCGGGGAGCTGTTTTTT. Residues: CASSETPPGELFF.

This clonotype was seen only a few times. The chain employs TRBV20-1 and TRBJ2-7, with 12 bases identical to TRBD2. The germline V gene encodes CDR1 DFQATT and CDR2 SNEGSKA (reference sequence). This CDR3 is built from 19 residues. Germline trimming cut 5 bases from V and 0 bases from J; bases unmatched to any gene: 17. Here the CDR3 DNA reads TGCAGTGCTTCTGATCGACTAGCGGGAGTATCCACCAGCTCCTACGAGCAGTACTTC. Protein: CSASDRLAGVSTSSYEQYF.

This clonotype was counted between two and nine times. The chain is built from TRBV28 and TRBJ1-2, with TRBD1 matching over 7 bases. Trimming took 7 bases from V and 2 from J; bases not matched to a gene: 4. The germline V gene encodes CDR1 MDHEN and CDR2 SYDVKM. The CDR3 spans 13 residues. CDR3 bases: TGTGCCAGCATACCGACAGGGAACTATGGCTACACCTTC. Amino acids: CASIPTGNYGYTF.

This clonotype was found a few times. The chain employs TRBV18 and TRBJ1-3; maybe TRBD1 (5 bases). CDR1 and CDR2 (germline): KGHSH, LQKENI. Trimming removed 3 bases from V and 4 bases from J, with 16 bases in between. This CDR3 contains 16 residues. The CDR3 bases are TGTGCCAGCTCACCGCCTGGGGGTAACAAAGGAAACACCATATATTTT. Translated: CASSPPGGNKGNTIYF.

This clonotype was found once. This chain uses TRBV4-1 with TRBJ2-7; 8 bases fit TRBD1. Germline trimming cut 4 bases from V and 3 bases from J; bases unmatched to any gene: 8. Germline CDR1 MGHRA, CDR2 YSYEKL. This CDR3 has 15 residues. CDR3 amino acids: CASSRTTGAGYEQYF. CDR3 coding DNA: TGCGCCAGCAGCCGCACGACAGGGGCCGGCTACGAGCAGTACTTC.

The genes are TRBV7-8 and TRBJ2-3; 7 bases agree with TRBD2. J was trimmed by 6 bases and V by 5 bases; bases with no gene match: 8. This CDR3 is built from 14 residues. Germline CDR1 reads SGHVS; CDR2 reads FQNEAQ. CDR3 nucleotides: TGTGCCAGCAGCCGCTTGGGGGGGAGGGATACGCAGTATTTT. Protein product: CASSRLGGRDTQYF.

This clonotype showed up many times. The V and J genes are TRBV6-5 and TRBJ1-1; no clear D gene. Germline assignment: CDR1 MNHEY and CDR2 SVGAGI. This CDR3 has 14 residues. V was pared by 3 bases and J by 4 bases, with 12 bases between. For the CDR3, the DNA is TGTGCCAGCAGTTATAACGGGGAGAGCACTGAAGCTTTCTTT. Protein: CASSYNGESTEAFF.

There are a few counts of this clonotype. The chain recombines TRBV29-1 with TRBJ2-7; TRBD1 agrees at 7 bases. This CDR3 is built from 12 residues. The germline V gene has CDR1 SQVTM and CDR2 ANQGSEA. V was pared by 6 bases and J by 0 bases, with 2 bases of the junction left unmatched. In DNA, the CDR3 is TGCAGCGTGGGACAGAACTCCTACGAGCAGTACTTC. It yields the protein CSVGQNSYEQYF.

This clonotype was recorded at least ten times. V gene TRBV29-1 combines with J gene TRBJ1-1; TRBD1 might be the D (6 bases). The CDR3 is made up of 14 amino acids. Germline assignment: CDR1 SQVTM and CDR2 ANQGSEA. V lost 3 bases and J lost 5, with 16 bases in between. CDR3 amino acids: CSVDRQGKWTEAFF. As DNA, the CDR3 is TGCAGCGTTGATCGGCAGGGGAAGTGGACTGAAGCTTTCTTT.

Regarding this clonotype: It may be a read error: a sequence one base away is much more abundant. The chain has TRBV10-1 and TRBJ2-2; TRBD2 might be the D (5 bases). Per the germline V gene, CDR1 is WNHNN and CDR2 is SYGVQD (reference sequence). Trimming stripped 8 bases from V and 3 bases from J, with 13 bases between. The CDR3 consists of 14 residues. The CDR3 loop reads CASAKRTDTGELFF. CDR3 bases: TGCGCCAGCGCCAAGCGGACCGACACCGGGGAGCTGTTTTTT.

Ten or more counts support this clonotype. This chain links TRBV28 with TRBJ2-2; D is possibly TRBD1 or TRBD2 (5 bases each). The CDR3 has 15 residues. V was cut by 6 bases and J by 2 bases, with 13 bases left in between. Germline V CDR1 and CDR2: MDHEN, SYDVKM. In nucleotides, the CDR3 is TGTGCCAGCAGATCCGGGACGTCTAACACCGGGGAGCTGTTTTTT. Its protein product is CASRSGTSNTGELFF.